The 8 T cell receptor beta chains presented below share a single source sample, sequenced in a study of T cell repertoires in cytomegalovirus infection. TCRdb processed the reads anew with MiXCR; each CDR3 protein has one entry. The repertoire includes a few hundred thousand distinct CDR3 sequences, approximately 13% of them detected once, and 8.8% sits in the top ten. Sequencing was carried out using PBMCs. Receptors originate from a human donor in good health (CMV status not recorded). Some clones in this sample may be carry-over from other donors' samples.

This clonotype appeared many times. The genes are TRBV7-2 and TRBJ2-2, with 11 bases lining up with TRBD1. CDR3 length: 17 amino acids. The trim removed 8 bases at V and 1 base at J, leaving 9 bases unmatched. Germline V gives CDR1 SGHTA, CDR2 FQGNSA. The CDR3 loop reads CASRQGQGERNTGELFF. In DNA form, the CDR3 reads TGTGCCAGCCGTCAGGGACAGGGGGAAAGGAACACCGGGGAGCTGTTTTTT.

This clonotype occurred many times. This chain connects TRBV6-4 to TRBJ2-1; 12 bases match TRBD2. This CDR3 region has 15 residues. The trim removed 4 bases at V and 8 bases at J, leaving 6 bases unmatched. Germline V gene sequence: CDR1 MRHNA, CDR2 SNTAGT. The CDR3 bases are TGTGCCAGCAGTGTTTCTAGCGGGGGGGCCCATGAGCAGTTCTTC. It yields the protein CASSVSSGGAHEQFF.

This clonotype has a count of ten or more. The chain recombines TRBV6-6 with TRBJ2-3; D call uncertain. The CDR3 contains 12 residues. V was pared by 4 bases and J by 6 bases, with 8 bases between. Germline V CDR1 and CDR2: MNHNY, SVGAGI (reference sequence). DNA for the CDR3: TGTGCCAGCAGTTCAAATGCGGATACGCAGTATTTT. Translation gives CASSSNADTQYF.

The sample holds a few counts of this clonotype. The chain carries TRBV5-6 and TRBJ1-5; D possibly corresponds to TRBD1 (6 bases). Germline values: CDR1 SGHDT, CDR2 YYEEEE. The germline V and J ends were trimmed by 6 bases and 1 base, with 14 bases remaining between them. CDR3 length: 15 amino acids. This CDR3 is CASNTRGGSNQPQHF. CDR3 in DNA: TGTGCCAGCAATACAAGGGGGGGAAGCAATCAGCCCCAGCATTTT.

In its sample, this clonotype was seen many times. The V gene is TRBV7-2, the J gene TRBJ1-2, with 11 bases lining up with TRBD1. Trimming cost V 4 bases and J 2 bases; bases outside gene matches: 12. Germline values: CDR1 SGHTA, CDR2 FQGNSA. This CDR3 contains 18 residues. CDR3 in DNA: TGTGCCAGCAGCTACTGGACAGGGGGCAATAGGATGAACTATGGCTACACCTTC. As protein: CASSYWTGGNRMNYGYTF. Looking up the rest from reference TRBV7-2 and TRBJ1-2 gives the full variable domain: GAGVSQSPSNKVTEKGKDVELRCDPISGHTALYWYRQSLGQGLEFLIYFQGNSAPDKSGLPSDRFSAERTGGSVSTLTIQRTQQEDSAVYLCASSYWTGGNRMNYGYTFGSGTRLTVV.

This clonotype came up many times. This chain links TRBV7-6 with TRBJ2-7; D unclear. Looked up from germline, CDR1 is SGHVS and CDR2 is FNYEAQ. The CDR3 consists of 15 residues. Between the trimmed V and J ends, which lost 1 base and 0 bases, there was a span of 10 bases. Written as DNA, the CDR3 is TGTGCCAGCAGCTTAGAGCCAGGTCTCTCCTACGAGCAGTACTTC. Amino acid sequence: CASSLEPGLSYEQYF.

The chain joins TRBV19 to TRBJ2-4; tentatively, D is TRBD1 (6 bases). The germline gives CDR1 LNHDA, CDR2 SQIVND (reference sequence). Trimming stripped 4 bases from V and 10 bases from J, with 17 bases between. The CDR3 extends over 14 amino acids. The chain's CDR3 is CASSTSGQIPIQYF. CDR3 in DNA: TGTGCCAGTAGTACCTCCGGACAGATACCTATTCAGTACTTC.

CDR3 protein: CSVQTGTKNTEAFF. CDR3 bases: TGCAGCGTGCAGACAGGGACAAAGAACACTGAAGCTTTCTTT. The chain combines TRBV29-1 with TRBJ1-1, with 7 bases aligning to TRBD1. Losses at the gene ends were 6 bases for V and 1 base for J; bases not matched to a gene: 8. Germline CDR1 reads SQVTM; CDR2 reads ANQGSEA. This CDR3 is built from 14 residues.